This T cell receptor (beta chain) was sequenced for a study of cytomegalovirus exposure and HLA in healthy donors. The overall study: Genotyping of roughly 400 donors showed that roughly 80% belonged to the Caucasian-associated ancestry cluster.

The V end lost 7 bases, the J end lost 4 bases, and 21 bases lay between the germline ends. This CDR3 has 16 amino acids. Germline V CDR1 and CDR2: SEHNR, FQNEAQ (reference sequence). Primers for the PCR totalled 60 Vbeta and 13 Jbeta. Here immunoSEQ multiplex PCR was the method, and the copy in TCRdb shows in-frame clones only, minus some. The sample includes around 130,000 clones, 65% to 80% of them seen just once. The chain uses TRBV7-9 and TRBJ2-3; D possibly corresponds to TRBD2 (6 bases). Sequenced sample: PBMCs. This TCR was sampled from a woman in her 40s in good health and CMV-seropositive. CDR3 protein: CASNHPGGAQADTQYF. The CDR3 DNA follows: TGTGCCAGCAACCACCCCGGAGGGGCTCAGGCAGATACGCAGTATTTT.